This T cell receptor beta chain is drawn from a study of circulating and synovial CD4+ cells in juvenile arthritis. Between the trimmed V and J ends, which lost 0 bases and 11 bases, there was a span of 22 bases. The CDR3 loop spans 16 amino acids. The germline V gene has CDR1 KGHSH and CDR2 LQKENI. Some clones are missing from TCRdb's copy, which holds only in-frame ones; the method was immunoSEQ multiplex PCR. In the table there are approximately 35,000 clones, 90% to 95% of which are singletons. Study findings and constraints: Compared with bulk blood, circulating pathogenic-like lymphocytes shared substantially more CDR3 sequences with synovial T cells. Some such blood samples were as oligoclonal as synovium. T cell genome counts differed by at least an order of magnitude between CPL and CD4 samples.

A note on this clone: Its antigen remains unknown.

This receptor was identified in a human donor with juvenile idiopathic arthritis. The J gene is TRBJ1-1, the V gene TRBV18; D gene ambiguous. Sequencing was done on a sample of CD4+ T cells from blood. CDR3 DNA: TGTGCCAGCTCACCACCCTCGGGAAGAGGTCCCGATGAGGCTTTCTTT. Translated: CASSPPSGRGPDEAFF.